Listed below are T cell receptor beta chains from one sample, sequenced in a study of glioma-infiltrating T cells after dendritic cell vaccination. Repertoires were generated with immunoSEQ multiplex PCR, while TCRdb's copy carries only in-frame clones and drops some. The sample contains roughly 100,000 clones, roughly four fifths of which appear only once. The specimen was blood, collected before dendritic cell vaccination. All receptors come from a human donor with glioblastoma. Each CDR3 is given with its conserved first and last residue. The D gene is left open where the match is weak. Rows give clone size only sometimes, using once, few, many, or a class for an expanded clone.

abundance	v_gene	j_gene	d_gene	CDR3aa	CDR3nt
.	TRBV12-5	TRBJ2-7	.	CASALGTLYEQYF	TGTGCTAGTGCCCTCGGGACACTCTACGAGCAGTACTTC
.	TRBV5-8	TRBJ1-4	TRBD1	CASSFGDRVDEKLFF	TGTGCCAGCAGCTTCGGGGACAGGGTTGATGAAAAACTGTTTTTT
.	TRBV6-6	TRBJ1-4	.	CASSYSGGGEKLFF	TGTGCCAGCAGTTACTCAGGCGGTGGTGAAAAACTGTTTTTT
few	TRBV18	TRBJ2-5	.	CASSPRDQETQYF	TGTGCCAGCTCACCCAGGGATCAAGAGACCCAGTACTTC
.	TRBV5-4	TRBJ2-7	TRBD1	CASSLPGTGGEYEQYF	TGTGCCAGCAGCCTACCCGGGACAGGGGGCGAATACGAGCAGTACTTC
.	TRBV4-3	TRBJ2-3	.	CASSHVSADTQYF	TGCGCCAGCAGCCATGTCTCGGCAGATACGCAGTATTTT
once	TRBV4-1	TRBJ2-1	TRBD1	CASRDDRGIDYNEQFF	TGCGCCAGCAGGGACGACAGGGGGATAGATTACAATGAGCAGTTCTTC
few	TRBV13	TRBJ1-5	TRBD1	CASSTRTGRKGQPQHF	TGTGCCAGCAGCACGAGGACAGGGCGGAAGGGACAGCCCCAGCATTTT
.	TRBV5-1	TRBJ2-3	.	CASSLSITDTQYF	TGCGCCAGCAGCTTGTCTATCACAGATACGCAGTATTTT
.	TRBV25-1	TRBJ1-6	TRBD1	CASTPGQGWSPLHF	TGTGCCAGCACCCCGGGACAGGGATGGTCACCCCTCCACTTT
.	TRBV6-5	TRBJ2-7	.	CASSGDSYEQYF	TGTGCCAGCAGCGGGGACTCCTACGAGCAGTACTTC
.	TRBV6-1	TRBJ2-7	TRBD1	CASSVWSGQGYEQYF	TGTGCCAGCAGTGTGTGGTCGGGACAGGGCTACGAGCAGTACTTC
.	TRBV5-4	TRBJ1-6	TRBD1	CASSSRQGFSPLHF	TGTGCCAGCAGCTCCCGACAGGGGTTCTCACCCCTCCACTTT
.	TRBV4-3	TRBJ1-3	.	CASSPSGSSGNTIYF	TGCGCCAGCAGCCCCTCGGGGTCCTCTGGAAACACCATATATTTT
.	TRBV5-4	TRBJ1-1	TRBD1	CASSLGRQGRTRFKAFF	TGTGCCAGCAGCTTAGGTAGACAGGGAAGGACCCGATTTAAAGCTTTCTTT
.	TRBV7-6	TRBJ2-5	.	CASSLVLRRGETQYF	TGTGCCAGCAGCTTAGTTCTTCGTAGGGGAGAGACCCAGTACTTC
.	TRBV6-1	TRBJ2-3	.	CASIPLPGSDTQYF	TGTGCCAGCATCCCTCTTCCGGGTTCAGATACGCAGTATTTT
.	TRBV2	TRBJ1-1	.	CASSPLGGNTEAFF	TGTGCCAGCAGTCCATTGGGGGGGAACACTGAAGCTTTCTTT
.	TRBV6-5	TRBJ1-1	TRBD1	CASSRTGDLSEAFF	TGTGCCAGCAGTCGCACAGGGGACCTTTCTGAAGCTTTCTTT
.	TRBV28	TRBJ2-7	TRBD1	CASGQGESYEQYF	TGTGCCAGCGGACAGGGGGAGTCCTACGAGCAGTACTTC
.	TRBV10-2	TRBJ1-1	.	CASSDLAGYLNTEAFF	TGCGCCAGCAGTGATCTGGCAGGTTATCTTAACACTGAAGCTTTCTTT
.	TRBV18	TRBJ2-5	TRBD2	CASSPQSRGTIQETQYF	TGTGCCAGCTCACCACAGTCGCGGGGGACCATCCAAGAGACCCAGTACTTC
.	TRBV30	TRBJ2-3	TRBD2	CAWSVPVAGGLDTQYF	TGTGCCTGGAGTGTACCGGTAGCGGGGGGGCTAGATACGCAGTATTTT
few	TRBV5-6	TRBJ1-3	.	CASSFYDSRSGNTIYF	TGTGCCAGCAGCTTTTATGACTCAAGGTCTGGAAACACCATATATTTT
.	TRBV6-5	TRBJ1-5	.	CASILSLGGRPQHF	TGTGCCAGCATCCTCTCACTTGGGGGGAGGCCCCAGCATTTT
.	TRBV2	TRBJ1-1	.	CATVEEARDTEAFF	TGTGCCACCGTTGAGGAGGCGCGGGATACTGAAGCTTTCTTT
.	TRBV4-1	TRBJ2-6	TRBD1	CASSLTGTGIVAGANVLTF	TGCGCCAGCAGCCTGACCGGGACAGGGATAGTCGCTGGGGCCAACGTCCTGACTTTC
.	TRBV4-2	TRBJ1-5	TRBD1	CASSQQDRGQQPQHF	TGTGCCAGCAGCCAACAGGACAGGGGGCAGCAGCCCCAGCATTTT
once	TRBV29-1	TRBJ1-1	.	CSGGGTEAFF	TGCAGCGGGGGCGGCACTGAAGCTTTCTTT
.	TRBV6-1	TRBJ2-5	TRBD2	CASSETSGGGETQYF	TGTGCCAGCAGTGAAACTAGCGGGGGGGGAGAGACCCAGTACTTC
.	TRBV6-6	TRBJ2-1	TRBD2	CASSYPGGNNNEQFF	TGTGCCAGCAGTTACCCCGGGGGGAACAACAATGAGCAGTTCTTC
.	TRBV30	TRBJ2-7	TRBD1	CAWSPTGTGSYEQYF	TGTGCCTGGAGCCCTACCGGGACAGGAAGCTACGAGCAGTACTTC
.	TRBV30	TRBJ2-5	.	CAWSVSTGPGETQYF	TGTGCCTGGAGTGTTAGTACAGGCCCAGGGGAGACCCAGTACTTC
.	TRBV7-2	TRBJ2-3	.	CASSFSAGTDTQYF	TGTGCCAGCAGCTTTTCGGCGGGGACAGATACGCAGTATTTT
once	TRBV4-1	TRBJ1-5	.	CASSQALAGSNQPQHF	TGCGCCAGCAGCCAAGCGCTGGCAGGGAGCAATCAGCCCCAGCATTTT
.	TRBV7-2	TRBJ2-1	.	CASSYPGTRRLEQFF	TGTGCCAGCAGCTACCCCGGGACAAGGAGACTTGAGCAGTTCTTC
.	TRBV4-1	TRBJ2-7	.	CASSQVWGRSSYEQYF	TGCGCCAGCAGCCAAGTGTGGGGCAGGTCCTCCTACGAGCAGTACTTC
.	TRBV10-1	TRBJ1-1	.	CASRRDMNTEAFF	TGCGCCAGCAGAAGAGACATGAACACTGAAGCTTTCTTT
.	TRBV28	TRBJ2-5	.	CASSSRRETQYF	TGTGCCAGCAGTTCCAGGCGCGAGACCCAGTACTTC